The 14 T cell receptor beta chains below come from one sample, sequenced in a study of graft-versus-host responses after intestinal transplantation. Produced via immunoSEQ multiplex PCR; TCRdb's table is partial and in-frame only. Of roughly 99,000 clones listed, about 82% are singletons. The input for sequencing was PBMCs, taken 255 days after intestinal transplant. The receptors were sampled from a human patient who received an intestinal transplant, so some T cells may come from the graft donor.

The rearrangement joins TRBV5-6 to TRBJ1-5, with D perhaps TRBD1 (5 bases). Trimming removed 4 bases from V and 2 bases from J, with 19 bases in between. The CDR3 sequence is 17 residues long. The germline gives CDR1 SGHDT, CDR2 YYEEEE. In nucleotides, the CDR3 is TGTGCCAGCAGCCGGACGATGGATGGGGGAGGCAATCAGCCCCAGCATTTT. It is translated as CASSRTMDGGGNQPQHF.

The chain couples TRBV7-9 to TRBJ2-5, with D uncertain. The CDR3 runs 16 residues. Trimming took 1 base from V and 5 from J, leaving 17 bases between them. Looked up from germline, CDR1 is SEHNR and CDR2 is FQNEAQ (reference sequence). The CDR3 nucleotides are TGTGCCAGCAGCTTAGTTCCCCCGGCAGGCTCGGAGACCCAGTACTTC. This translates into CASSLVPPAGSETQYF.

The chain has TRBV2 and TRBJ2-5, with D uncertain. This CDR3 is built from 20 residues. Germline CDR1 reads SNHLY; CDR2 reads FYNNEI. Trimming took 6 bases from V and 5 from J, leaving 34 bases between them. The CDR3 sequence: CASRALLSNNDWATDETQYF. In DNA, the CDR3 is TGTGCCAGCAGGGCCTTACTAAGCAATAATGACTGGGCAACGGATGAGACCCAGTACTTC.

This clone showed up just a few times. The chain combines TRBV5-4 with TRBJ2-5, with TRBD1 matching 10 bases. CDR1 is SGHNT and CDR2 is YYREEE in the germline V gene (reference sequence). The CDR3 has 17 amino acids. Trimming at V came to 0 bases and at J to 5 bases, leaving 10 bases not matched to a gene. DNA for the CDR3: TGTGCCAGCAGCTTGGCACGGATGGGGACAGGGGTGGAGACCCAGTACTTC. The encoded protein is CASSLARMGTGVETQYF.

The chain recombines TRBV27 with TRBJ2-6; no reliable D call. The V end was cut by 0 bases, the J end by 1 base, with 4 bases between. Germline-derived CDR1 and CDR2 are MNHEY and SMNVEV (reference sequence). The CDR3 contains 15 residues. CDR3 residues: CASSLSASGANVLTF. DNA for the CDR3: TGTGCCAGCAGTTTATCGGCATCTGGGGCCAACGTCCTGACTTTC.

V is TRBV30 and J is TRBJ1-1; no reliable D call. V lost 0 bases and J lost 0, with 14 bases in between. The CDR3 is 16 residues long. Germline V gene sequence: CDR1 GTSNPN, CDR2 SVGIG (reference sequence). Here the CDR3 DNA reads TGTGCCTGGAGTGTACGAATCGGGCAAATGAACACTGAAGCTTTCTTT. Translated: CAWSVRIGQMNTEAFF.

This clone appeared a single time. The chain is built from TRBV6-1 and TRBJ1-5; D gene uncertain. V was clipped by 0 bases and J by 7 bases, with 19 bases between them. Germline V gene sequence: CDR1 MNHNS, CDR2 SASEGT. The CDR3 loop spans 17 amino acids. The CDR3 DNA follows: TGTGCCAGCAGTGAAGCAACCCCGGCCCCGGGCGGACAGCCCCAGCATTTT. It encodes CASSEATPAPGGQPQHF.

The chain couples TRBV5-4 to TRBJ1-5; no clear D. V lost 0 bases to trimming and J lost 4 bases, with 5 bases between them. From germline, CDR1 is SGHNT and CDR2 YYREEE (reference sequence). The CDR3 has 13 residues. For the CDR3, the DNA is TGTGCCAGCAGCTTGGATCAGAATCAGCCCCAGCATTTT. Translating it yields CASSLDQNQPQHF.

The chain joins TRBV7-2 to TRBJ1-1, with 7 bases that match TRBD1. Per the germline V gene, CDR1 is SGHTA and CDR2 is FQGNSA. Trimming removed 4 bases from V and 4 bases from J; junction bases left unmatched: 15. CDR3 length: 17 amino acids. The CDR3 sequence: CASSSLWGDREGTEAFF. The CDR3 DNA reads TGTGCCAGCAGCTCACTATGGGGAGACAGGGAGGGCACTGAAGCTTTCTTT.

The rearrangement joins TRBV28 to TRBJ2-7; 7 nucleotides agree with TRBD2. Germline values: CDR1 MDHEN, CDR2 SYDVKM. Unmatched junction bases numbered 9, after V lost 6 bases and J lost 7 bases. CDR3 size: 13 residues. The CDR3, as DNA: TGTGCCAGCAGCCTAAGGGAGGGCCGGGAGCAGTACTTC. Translation gives CASSLREGREQYF.

The chain links TRBV11-2 to TRBJ2-1, with 8 bases that match TRBD1. The CDR3 sequence is 18 residues long. Trimming at V came to 0 bases and at J to 5 bases, leaving 12 bases not matched to a gene. Germline V gene data show CDR1 as SGHAT and CDR2 as FQNNGV. CDR3 DNA: TGTGCCAGCAGCTTAGAGCGTACAGGGGGTGTGAGTGACAATGAGCAGTTCTTC. This codes for CASSLERTGGVSDNEQFF.

The rearrangement uses TRBV7-9 and TRBJ1-1; D is possibly TRBD1 (5 bases). V dropped 6 bases and J dropped 1 base, with 12 bases sitting between them. Germline V gene data show CDR1 as SEHNR and CDR2 as FQNEAQ (reference sequence). The CDR3 totals 14 residues. Here the CDR3 DNA reads TGTGCCAGCAGGTACCGCGACAGGAACACTGAAGCTTTCTTT. It is translated as CASRYRDRNTEAFF.

About this clone itself: No DNA is shown, since the ends of the CDR3 on it are uncertain; the CDR3 is the one TCRdb lists. This rearrangement joins TRBV28 to TRBJ1-2; the table calls TRBD1, which could not be checked here. The CDR3 has 15 residues if both end residues are counted. The germline gives CDR1 MDHEN, CDR2 SYDVKM. CDR3 sequence: CASSTSDRGLDGYTF.

The V call is TRBV7-6, the J call TRBJ2-3; D is uncertain. Germline V gene sequence: CDR1 SGHVS, CDR2 FNYEAQ. V was clipped by 4 bases and J by 6 bases, with 8 bases between them. This CDR3 region has 12 residues. The CDR3: CASSSKVDTQYF. The CDR3 coding sequence is TGTGCCAGCAGCTCCAAGGTCGATACGCAGTATTTT.